A selection of T cell receptor beta chains follows, all from one sample in a study of blood T cell repertoires in COVID-19. The table came from immunoSEQ multiplex PCR; TCRdb's copy has only in-frame clones and leaves some out. The sample includes some 33,000 clones, 80% to 90% seen only once; the top ten take about an eighth. Sequenced: peripheral blood. Every receptor here comes from a human donor in a cohort sampled during active COVID-19. The CDR3 runs from the conserved cysteine through the conserved F or W. D genes are given only for firm matches. For some rows the clone size is stated as once, few or many, or as a class when expanded; others skip it.

D gene: TRBD2
V gene: TRBV4-1
CDR3 length: 20
clone size: NA
J gene: TRBJ2-3
CDR3 DNA: TGCGCCAGCAGCCAAGATAGGGCGACGGCGGGGGGCATTGGCACAGATACGCAGTATTTT
CDR3 protein: CASSQDRATAGGIGTDTQYF

D gene: TRBD2
V gene: TRBV10-1
CDR3 length: 17
clone size: NA
J gene: TRBJ2-1
CDR3 DNA: TGCGCCAGCAGTGCTCCCGGCGGGGGGGCCGCGGGCGATGAGCAGTTCTTC
CDR3 protein: CASSAPGGGAAGDEQFF

D gene: TRBD1
V gene: TRBV11-2
CDR3 length: 14
clone size: NA
J gene: TRBJ1-1
CDR3 DNA: TGTGCCAGCAGCTTAGCCTGGACAGGGACTGAAGCTTTCTTT
CDR3 protein: CASSLAWTGTEAFF

D gene: NA
V gene: TRBV5-3
CDR3 length: 14
clone size: few
J gene: TRBJ1-4
CDR3 DNA: TGTGCCAGAAGCTTGGACAGGGATCATGAAAAACTGTTTTTT
CDR3 protein: CARSLDRDHEKLFF

D gene: TRBD1
V gene: TRBV10-3
CDR3 length: 13
clone size: NA
J gene: TRBJ2-2
CDR3 DNA: TGTGCCATCAGAGGACAGGGTTTCGGGGAGCTGTTTTTT
CDR3 protein: CAIRGQGFGELFF

D gene: NA
V gene: TRBV4-2
CDR3 length: 15
clone size: NA
J gene: TRBJ2-3
CDR3 DNA: TGTGCCAGCAGCCAAGAGCGACGGGGTGGGGATACGCAGTATTTT
CDR3 protein: CASSQERRGGDTQYF

D gene: NA
V gene: TRBV19
CDR3 length: 14
clone size: NA
J gene: TRBJ1-3
CDR3 DNA: TGTGCCAGTAGCCCGGTAAACTCTGGAAACACCATATATTTT
CDR3 protein: CASSPVNSGNTIYF

D gene: NA
V gene: TRBV6-5
CDR3 length: 15
clone size: NA
J gene: TRBJ1-2
CDR3 DNA: TGTGCCAGCAGTTACTCGTCCGGGGGTGACTATGGCTACACCTTC
CDR3 protein: CASSYSSGGDYGYTF

D gene: TRBD2
V gene: TRBV27
CDR3 length: 15
clone size: NA
J gene: TRBJ2-3
CDR3 DNA: TGTGCCAGCAGAGGGGGACTAGCGGTCACAGATACGCAGTATTTT
CDR3 protein: CASRGGLAVTDTQYF

D gene: NA
V gene: TRBV6-5
CDR3 length: 16
clone size: once
J gene: TRBJ2-3
CDR3 DNA: TGTGCCAGCAGTTTTTCTTCGCCCCGGAGCACAGATACGCAGTATTTT
CDR3 protein: CASSFSSPRSTDTQYF

D gene: TRBD1
V gene: TRBV6-1
CDR3 length: 16
clone size: NA
J gene: TRBJ2-1
CDR3 DNA: TGTGCCAGCAGTGTACAGGGGGCGGGCTCCTACAATGAGCAGTTCTTC
CDR3 protein: CASSVQGAGSYNEQFF

D gene: NA
V gene: TRBV5-5
CDR3 length: 14
clone size: NA
J gene: TRBJ2-5
CDR3 DNA: TGTGCCAGCAGCTTGGTCCAGGCCCAAGAGACCCAGTACTTC
CDR3 protein: CASSLVQAQETQYF

D gene: NA
V gene: TRBV5-5
CDR3 length: 17
clone size: NA
J gene: TRBJ1-2
CDR3 DNA: TGTGCCAGCAGCCGGGGATTGGACAGCACCATCACGGGTGGCTACACCTTC
CDR3 protein: CASSRGLDSTITGGYTF

D gene: NA
V gene: TRBV3-1/TRBV3-2
CDR3 length: 14
clone size: NA
J gene: TRBJ2-7
CDR3 DNA: TGTGCCAGCAGCCAAGGGAGGGGCTTCGACGAGCAGTACTTC
CDR3 protein: CASSQGRGFDEQYF

D gene: TRBD1
V gene: TRBV19
CDR3 length: 15
clone size: NA
J gene: TRBJ1-1
CDR3 DNA: TGTGCCAGTAGCCTCCGGGACAGGGTCATCACTGAAGCTTTCTTT
CDR3 protein: CASSLRDRVITEAFF

D gene: TRBD1
V gene: TRBV6-5
CDR3 length: 14
clone size: NA
J gene: TRBJ2-1
CDR3 DNA: TGTGCCAGCAGGGCACAGGGGTCATACAATGAGCAGTTCTTC
CDR3 protein: CASRAQGSYNEQFF

D gene: NA
V gene: TRBV19
CDR3 length: 14
clone size: once
J gene: TRBJ1-6
CDR3 DNA: TGTGCCAGTAGTCCACGGCAGGGGAATTCACCCCTCCACTTT
CDR3 protein: CASSPRQGNSPLHF

D gene: TRBD2
V gene: TRBV6-6
CDR3 length: 16
clone size: NA
J gene: TRBJ2-1
CDR3 DNA: TGTGCCAGCAGTTCGGGGAGGGCCGTCTCCTACAATGAGCAGTTCTTC
CDR3 protein: CASSSGRAVSYNEQFF

D gene: NA
V gene: TRBV6-5
CDR3 length: 16
clone size: NA
J gene: TRBJ2-3
CDR3 DNA: TGTGCCAGCAGTTACGCGGGTCAGCGGGCCACAGATACGCAGTATTTT
CDR3 protein: CASSYAGQRATDTQYF

D gene: TRBD1
V gene: TRBV30
CDR3 length: 15
clone size: NA
J gene: TRBJ1-1
CDR3 DNA: TGTGCCTGGAGTATGACAGGGGGCAGGAACACTGAAGCTTTCTTT
CDR3 protein: CAWSMTGGRNTEAFF

D gene: TRBD2
V gene: TRBV4-2
CDR3 length: 16
clone size: many
J gene: TRBJ2-2
CDR3 DNA: TGTGCCAGCAGGCCTAATAGCGGGGGGGCAACCGGGGAGCTGTTTTTT
CDR3 protein: CASRPNSGGATGELFF

D gene: TRBD2
V gene: TRBV12-5
CDR3 length: 22
clone size: NA
J gene: TRBJ2-1
CDR3 DNA: TGTGCTAGTGGTTTGGTACGCCTGGAGGGACTAGCGGGCCCCGGGCCCTACAATGAGCAGTTCTTC
CDR3 protein: CASGLVRLEGLAGPGPYNEQFF

D gene: NA
V gene: TRBV4-1
CDR3 length: 16
clone size: NA
J gene: TRBJ2-1
CDR3 DNA: TGCGCCAGCAGCCAAGATAGGGGGACCTCCTACAATGAGCAGTTCTTC
CDR3 protein: CASSQDRGTSYNEQFF

D gene: NA
V gene: TRBV10-1
CDR3 length: 13
clone size: NA
J gene: TRBJ1-1
CDR3 DNA: TGCGCCAGCAGGGCAACGTGGAACACTGAAGCTTTCTTT
CDR3 protein: CASRATWNTEAFF

D gene: NA
V gene: TRBV30
CDR3 length: 12
clone size: few
J gene: TRBJ2-7
CDR3 DNA: TGTGCCTGGAGTGTACTTGGGGGCAAGCAGTACTTC
CDR3 protein: CAWSVLGGKQYF

D gene: TRBD1
V gene: TRBV4-1
CDR3 length: 14
clone size: few
J gene: TRBJ1-1
CDR3 DNA: TGCGCCAGCAGTCCCCAGGGGGCTGGGACTGAAGCTTTCTTT
CDR3 protein: CASSPQGAGTEAFF

D gene: TRBD2
V gene: TRBV6-2/TRBV6-3
CDR3 length: 15
clone size: NA
J gene: TRBJ2-5
CDR3 DNA: TGTGCCAGCAGTCCGACTAGCGGGGCGGCGGGGACCCAGTACTTC
CDR3 protein: CASSPTSGAAGTQYF

D gene: NA
V gene: TRBV7-8
CDR3 length: 12
clone size: once
J gene: TRBJ2-1
CDR3 DNA: TGTGCCAGCAGCCAACTGAGGAATGAGCAGTTCTTC
CDR3 protein: CASSQLRNEQFF

D gene: NA
V gene: TRBV21-1
CDR3 length: 18
clone size: once
J gene: TRBJ2-1
CDR3 DNA: TGTGCCAGCAGCAAAGGACCGACCAGGGACAGGGTCCAAAATGAGCAGTTCTTC
CDR3 protein: CASSKGPTRDRVQNEQFF

D gene: TRBD1
V gene: TRBV5-6
CDR3 length: 14
clone size: NA
J gene: TRBJ2-5
CDR3 DNA: TGTGCCAGCAGCGTAACAGGGGGGTCTGAGACCCAGTACTTC
CDR3 protein: CASSVTGGSETQYF

D gene: TRBD2
V gene: TRBV10-3
CDR3 length: 17
clone size: few
J gene: TRBJ2-5
CDR3 DNA: TGTGCCATCAGTGAGGCGACTAGCGGGGGAGGGGCGATGGCCCAGTACTTC
CDR3 protein: CAISEATSGGGAMAQYF

D gene: NA
V gene: TRBV5-1
CDR3 length: 14
clone size: NA
J gene: TRBJ1-3
CDR3 DNA: TGCGCCAGCAGCTCAGGACAAACTGGAAACACCATATATTTT
CDR3 protein: CASSSGQTGNTIYF

D gene: TRBD1
V gene: TRBV27
CDR3 length: 14
clone size: NA
J gene: TRBJ1-1
CDR3 DNA: TGTGCCAGCTCCCGTGGGACAGGGAACACTGAAGCTTTCTTT
CDR3 protein: CASSRGTGNTEAFF

D gene: TRBD1
V gene: TRBV18
CDR3 length: 15
clone size: NA
J gene: TRBJ2-7
CDR3 DNA: TGTGCCAGCTCACCTGGGACAGGGGCTTCCTACGAGCAGTACTTC
CDR3 protein: CASSPGTGASYEQYF

D gene: TRBD1
V gene: TRBV5-1
CDR3 length: 15
clone size: NA
J gene: TRBJ2-3
CDR3 DNA: TGCGCCAGCAGCTACAGACAGGGGACGACAGATACGCAGTATTTT
CDR3 protein: CASSYRQGTTDTQYF

D gene: NA
V gene: TRBV28
CDR3 length: 15
clone size: NA
J gene: TRBJ2-5
CDR3 DNA: TGTGCCAGCAGTTTTGTGGGCAGATCCAAAGAGACCCAGTACTTC
CDR3 protein: CASSFVGRSKETQYF

D gene: NA
V gene: TRBV10-2
CDR3 length: 15
clone size: NA
J gene: TRBJ2-3
CDR3 DNA: TGCGCCAGCAGACAGGGAAGAGCATTCGCGGATACGCAGTATTTT
CDR3 protein: CASRQGRAFADTQYF

D gene: TRBD2
V gene: TRBV9
CDR3 length: 16
clone size: NA
J gene: TRBJ2-3
CDR3 DNA: TGTGCCAGCAGCCAGTCCGCGCGGGGGAGCACAGATACGCAGTATTTT
CDR3 protein: CASSQSARGSTDTQYF

D gene: NA
V gene: TRBV19
CDR3 length: 14
clone size: NA
J gene: TRBJ2-3
CDR3 DNA: TGTGCCACCAACCCGCGTGAGGGGAGGAATACGCAGTATTTT
CDR3 protein: CATNPREGRNTQYF

D gene: TRBD1
V gene: TRBV2
CDR3 length: 14
clone size: NA
J gene: TRBJ1-4
CDR3 DNA: TGTGCCAGCAACGTGGACAGGGCTTGGGAAAAACTGTTTTTT
CDR3 protein: CASNVDRAWEKLFF

D gene: TRBD1
V gene: TRBV5-1
CDR3 length: 17
clone size: NA
J gene: TRBJ1-5
CDR3 DNA: TGCGCCAGCAGCTTGGGGACAGGGGGTCCGTTTAATCAGCCCCAGCATTTT
CDR3 protein: CASSLGTGGPFNQPQHF

D gene: TRBD2
V gene: TRBV10-1
CDR3 length: 16
clone size: NA
J gene: TRBJ2-3
CDR3 DNA: TGCGCCAGCAGTCGACTAGCGGGGCCGTCCACAGATACGCAGTATTTT
CDR3 protein: CASSRLAGPSTDTQYF

D gene: TRBD1
V gene: TRBV11-3
CDR3 length: 14
clone size: medium-sized
J gene: TRBJ2-7
CDR3 DNA: TGTGCCAGCAGCTTGGGACAGGGGGCGCGGGAGCAGTACTTC
CDR3 protein: CASSLGQGAREQYF

D gene: NA
V gene: TRBV2
CDR3 length: 15
clone size: NA
J gene: TRBJ2-7
CDR3 DNA: TGTGCCAGTCGATTTCGGGGCCAGGGGACCTACGAGCAGTACTTC
CDR3 protein: CASRFRGQGTYEQYF

D gene: NA
V gene: TRBV3-1/TRBV3-2
CDR3 length: 14
clone size: NA
J gene: TRBJ2-2
CDR3 DNA: TGTGCCAGCAGCCAAGCCGCGAACACCGGGGAGCTGTTTTTT
CDR3 protein: CASSQAANTGELFF

D gene: TRBD1
V gene: TRBV7-9
CDR3 length: 17
clone size: NA
J gene: TRBJ2-1
CDR3 DNA: TGTGCCAGCAGCCCCGGGACAGGGGGCGGGACCTACAATGAGCAGTTCTTC
CDR3 protein: CASSPGTGGGTYNEQFF